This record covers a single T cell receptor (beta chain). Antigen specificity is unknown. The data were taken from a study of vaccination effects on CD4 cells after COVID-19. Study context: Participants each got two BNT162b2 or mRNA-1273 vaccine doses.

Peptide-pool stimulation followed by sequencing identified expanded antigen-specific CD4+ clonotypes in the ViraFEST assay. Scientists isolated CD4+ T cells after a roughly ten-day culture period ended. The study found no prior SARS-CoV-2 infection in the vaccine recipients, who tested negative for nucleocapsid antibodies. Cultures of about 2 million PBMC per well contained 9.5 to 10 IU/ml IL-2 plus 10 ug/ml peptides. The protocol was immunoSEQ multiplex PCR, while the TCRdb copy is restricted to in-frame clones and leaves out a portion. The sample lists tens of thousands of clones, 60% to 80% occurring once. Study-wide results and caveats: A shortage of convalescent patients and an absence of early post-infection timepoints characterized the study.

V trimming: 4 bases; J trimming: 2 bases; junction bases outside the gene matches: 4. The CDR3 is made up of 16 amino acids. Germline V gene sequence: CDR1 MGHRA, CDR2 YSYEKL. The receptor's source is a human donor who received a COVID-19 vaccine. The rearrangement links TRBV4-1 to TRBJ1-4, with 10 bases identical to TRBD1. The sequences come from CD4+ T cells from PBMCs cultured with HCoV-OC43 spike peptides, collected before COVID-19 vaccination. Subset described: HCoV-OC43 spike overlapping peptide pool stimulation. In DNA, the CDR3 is TGCGCCAGCAGCCGGGACAGGGGACGCACTAATGAAAAACTGTTTTTT. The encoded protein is CASSRDRGRTNEKLFF.